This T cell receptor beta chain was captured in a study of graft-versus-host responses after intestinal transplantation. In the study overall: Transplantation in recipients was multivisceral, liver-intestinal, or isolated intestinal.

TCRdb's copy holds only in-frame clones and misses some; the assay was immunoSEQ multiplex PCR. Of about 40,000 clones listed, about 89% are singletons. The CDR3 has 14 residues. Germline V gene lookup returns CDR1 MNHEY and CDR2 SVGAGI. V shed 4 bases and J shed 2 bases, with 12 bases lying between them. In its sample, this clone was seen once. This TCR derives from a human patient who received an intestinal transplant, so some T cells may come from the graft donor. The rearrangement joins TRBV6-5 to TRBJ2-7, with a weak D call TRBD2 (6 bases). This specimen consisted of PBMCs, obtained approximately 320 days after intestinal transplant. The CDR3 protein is CASSSPGVPYEQYF. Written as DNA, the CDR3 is TGTGCCAGCAGTTCACCGGGGGTACCCTACGAGCAGTACTTC.